The 23 T cell receptor beta chains in this list originate from one sample, sequenced in a study of cytomegalovirus exposure and HLA in healthy donors. The PCR employed 60 Vbeta primers together with 13 Jbeta primers. Generated by immunoSEQ multiplex PCR, the TCRdb table keeps only in-frame clones and is missing some. The sample yields about 60,000 clones, roughly 80% seen once. Sequenced input: PBMCs. These TCRs come from a woman in her thirties or forties in good health and CMV-seropositive.

For the CDR3, the DNA is TGCGCCAGCAGCTTGGAGGACAGGGGGAGATCGGGCTACACCTTC. Residues: CASSLEDRGRSGYTF. The chain joins TRBV5-1 to TRBJ1-2, with 10 nucleotides matching TRBD1. Losses at the gene ends were 0 bases for V and 8 bases for J; bases not matched to a gene: 7. The CDR3 loop spans 15 amino acids. Germline loops: CDR1 SGHRS, CDR2 YFSETQ.

The chain combines TRBV12-1 with TRBJ2-2; the listed D gene, TRBD2, was not tested against the DNA. TRBV12-1 constitutes a pseudogene. The CDR3 has 21 residues. CDR3 loop: CASSFEGTSGGPTSDTGELFF. The DNA of the CDR3 is TGTGCCAGCAGCTTTGAGGGGACTAGCGGGGGGCCAACTTCGGACACCGGGGAGCTGTTTTTT.

The chain is built from TRBV5-1 and TRBJ2-7, with TRBD1 matching over 8 bases. This CDR3 is 15 amino acids long. V was pared by 2 bases and J by 4 bases, with 8 bases of the junction left unmatched. Per germline, CDR1 SGHRS and CDR2 YFSETQ. The CDR3 nucleotides are TGCGCCAGCAGCTTAACCGGGACAGGAGATTACGAGCAGTACTTC. Translating it yields CASSLTGTGDYEQYF.

The V gene is TRBV5-1, the J gene TRBJ1-1, with TRBD1 matching 7 bases. The germline CDR1 and CDR2 sequences are SGHRS and YFSETQ. The CDR3 loop spans 16 amino acids. Losses at the gene ends were 0 bases for V and 0 bases for J; bases not matched to a gene: 5. CDR3 bases: TGCGCCAGCAGCTTGGAGGGGGCGTTCATGAACACTGAAGCTTTCTTT. Translation gives CASSLEGAFMNTEAFF. Full variable domain (outside the CDR3, taken from reference TRBV5-1 and TRBJ1-1): KAGVTQTPRYLIKTRGQQVTLSCSPISGHRSVSWYQQTPGQGLQFLFEYFSETQRNKGNFPGRFSGRQFSNSRSEMNVSTLELGDSALYLCASSLEGAFMNTEAFFGQGTRLTVV.

The chain uses TRBV5-1 and TRBJ2-1; TRBD2 matches at 8 bases. V lost 7 bases, J lost 3 bases, and 9 bases stayed unmatched. The CDR3 runs to 15 residues. The V gene's germline CDR1 is SGHRS and CDR2 YFSETQ. The CDR3 DNA is TGCGCCAGCGTCGCCCTGGCGGGGGGCTACAATGAGCAGTTCTTC. As protein: CASVALAGGYNEQFF.

CDR3 nucleotide sequence: TGTGCCAGCAGCACTAGCGGGGGGGCCGAGACCCAGTACTTC. Its translation is CASSTSGGAETQYF. The rearrangement links TRBV5-6 to TRBJ2-5; 13 bases are shared with TRBD2. The J segment lost 5 bases and the V segment lost 4 bases, leaving 2 bases of the junction unmatched. The V gene's germline CDR1 is SGHDT and CDR2 YYEEEE. CDR3 length: 14 residues.

This clone was picked up a small number of times. Germline and junction disagree at one end, which may indicate a read error. This CDR3 reads CASSLTGTGGRDTQYF. DNA of the CDR3: TGTGCCAGCAGCCTAACCGGGACAGGGGGACGGGATACGCAGTATTTT. The rearrangement links TRBV7-3 to TRBJ2-3, with TRBD1 matching over 11 bases. Germline loops: CDR1 SGHTA, CDR2 FQGTGA. The CDR3 spans 16 residues. The full variable domain, completed using reference TRBV7-3 and TRBJ2-3, is GAGVSQTPSNKVTEKGKYVELRCDPISGHTALYWYRQSLGQGPEFLIYFQGTGAADDSGLPNDRFFAVRPEGSVSTLKIQRTERGDSAVYLCASSLTGTGGRDTQYFGPGTRLTVL.

The genes are TRBV7-2 and TRBJ2-1; a weak D match, TRBD2 (6 bases). Trimming took 5 bases from V and 8 from J, leaving 22 bases between them. This CDR3 comprises 16 residues. Per the germline V gene, CDR1 is SGHTA and CDR2 is FQGNSA. The CDR3 nucleotides read TGTGCCAGCAGCGTAGAGACCTTTTGGGGGGTCGATGAGCAGTTCTTC. Its translation: CASSVETFWGVDEQFF.

This sequence joins TRBV2 and TRBJ1-5, with D possibly matching TRBD1 (6 bases). The germline V and J ends were trimmed by 6 bases and 6 bases, with 18 bases remaining between them. The germline gives CDR1 SNHLY, CDR2 FYNNEI. This CDR3 is 15 amino acids long. CDR3 in amino acids: CASRGTFEGSQPQHF. DNA for the CDR3: TGTGCCAGCAGGGGGACATTCGAGGGAAGTCAGCCCCAGCATTTT.

The chain employs TRBV29-1 and TRBJ1-1; 7 bases map to TRBD1. CDR1 is SQVTM and CDR2 is ANQGSEA in the germline V gene. There are 14 residues in the CDR3. V shed 6 bases, J shed 0 bases, and the junction held 7 bases outside the gene matches. The CDR3 nucleotides are TGCAGCGTGCGCTCGGGACAGATGAACACTGAAGCTTTCTTT. It codes for CSVRSGQMNTEAFF. The full variable domain, completed using reference TRBV29-1 and TRBJ1-1, is SAVISQKPSRDICQRGTSLTIQCQVDSQVTMMFWYRQQPGQSLTLIATANQGSEATYESGFVIDKFPISRPNLTFSTLTVSNMSPEDSSIYLCSVRSGQMNTEAFFGQGTRLTVV.

In nucleotides, the CDR3 is TGTGCCAGCAGCCGCGCCGGGGGCTACACCTTC. It is translated as CASSRAGGYTF. The chain combines TRBV2 with TRBJ1-2; no definite D call. The V gene's germline CDR1 is SNHLY and CDR2 FYNNEI. The CDR3 contains 11 residues. The V gene lost 6 bases and the J gene lost 8 bases, with 10 bases spanning the gap.

The CDR3 coding sequence is TGTGCCAGCAGCGTAGTAGACTCCCGAACGGCTGAAGCTTTCTTT. Translated: CASSVVDSRTAEAFF. V is TRBV9 and J is TRBJ1-1; no clear D. The CDR3 is 15 amino acids. The V gene's germline CDR1 is SGDLS and CDR2 YYNGEE. V gave up 0 bases and J gave up 6 bases, with 15 bases separating them.

The V and J genes are TRBV5-1 and TRBJ2-1, with D unresolved. The germline gives CDR1 SGHRS, CDR2 YFSETQ. V lost 4 bases and J 0 bases, leaving 11 bases between the germline ends. This CDR3 has 15 amino acids. CDR3 in amino acids: CASSPVLSSYNEQFF. CDR3 DNA sequence: TGCGCCAGCAGCCCGGTCCTAAGCTCCTACAATGAGCAGTTCTTC.

V usage is TRBV4-1 and J usage is TRBJ2-1, with TRBD2 identical over 10 bases. The germline CDR1 and CDR2 sequences are MGHRA and YSYEKL. The CDR3 totals 18 residues. After removal of 0 bases from V and 1 base from J, the junction contained 6 bases not matched to a gene. The CDR3 protein is CASSQEEPSGGSYNEQFF. For the CDR3, the DNA is TGCGCCAGCAGCCAAGAGGAGCCTAGCGGGGGATCCTACAATGAGCAGTTCTTC.

This sequence joins TRBV6-6 and TRBJ1-6; maybe TRBD1 (5 bases). Germline CDR1 is MNHNY and CDR2 is SVGAGI (reference sequence). CDR3 size: 13 residues. Between the trimmed V and J ends, which lost 6 bases and 7 bases, there was a span of 10 bases. This CDR3 is CASSSDSNSPLHF. In DNA form, the CDR3 reads TGTGCCAGCAGCTCAGACAGCAATTCACCCCTCCACTTT.

Note on this clone: Different DNA sequences within this sample yield the same CDR3. The V call is TRBV6-1, the J call TRBJ2-1, with 8 bases identical to TRBD2. The CDR3 has 15 residues. The junction had 11 bases not matched to a gene; V was cut back by 6 bases and J by 7 bases. Germline V gene data show CDR1 as MNHNS and CDR2 as SASEGT. The CDR3 DNA follows: TGTGCCAGCAGGGCAACTAGCGGAGGTTTGAATGAGCAGTTCTTC. Translated: CASRATSGGLNEQFF.

The chain combines TRBV27 with TRBJ2-1; TRBD2 aligns across 11 bases. The CDR3 runs 14 residues. Germline CDR1 is MNHEY and CDR2 is SMNVEV (reference sequence). V lost 6 bases, J lost 2 bases, and 0 bases stayed unmatched. Here the CDR3 DNA reads TGTGCCAGCAGACTAGCGGGAGCCTACAATGAGCAGTTCTTC. This sequence encodes CASRLAGAYNEQFF.

This clone appeared a few times. The chain combines TRBV5-6 with TRBJ1-5, with D perhaps matching TRBD1 (6 bases). The V gene lost 4 bases and the J gene lost 3 bases, with 17 bases spanning the gap. Germline CDR1 is SGHDT and CDR2 is YYEEEE. There are 16 residues in the CDR3. The CDR3 nucleotides are TGTGCCAGCAGCATCGGGGGGGCGGGATTCAATCAGCCCCAGCATTTT. It encodes CASSIGGAGFNQPQHF.

The J gene is TRBJ1-1, the V gene TRBV11-2; a possible D gene is TRBD1 (5 bases). V was shortened by 5 bases and J by 3 bases, with 13 bases between the two germline ends. CDR1 is SGHAT, CDR2 FQNNGV, per germline. The CDR3 has 14 amino acids. CDR3 protein: CASSQWGVYTEAFF. CDR3 DNA: TGTGCCAGCAGCCAATGGGGGGTTTACACTGAAGCTTTCTTT.

The rearrangement links TRBV9 to TRBJ2-3, with TRBD2 matching 12 bases. V shed 4 bases and J 3 bases; nucleotides not matched to a gene: 6. CDR3 length: 16 amino acids. Looked up from germline, CDR1 is SGDLS and CDR2 is YYNGEE. The CDR3: CASSPTSGGFTDTQYF. The CDR3 bases are TGTGCCAGCAGCCCGACTAGCGGGGGATTTACAGATACGCAGTATTTT. Together with reference TRBV9 and TRBJ2-3, the CDR3 gives the full variable domain: DSGVTQTPKHLITATGQRVTLRCSPRSGDLSVYWYQQSLDQGLQFLIQYYNGEERAKGNILERFSAQQFPDLHSELNLSSLELGDSALYFCASSPTSGGFTDTQYFGPGTRLTVL.

The chain joins TRBV7-2 to TRBJ2-3; no reliable D call. Germline V gives CDR1 SGHTA, CDR2 FQGNSA. V lost 3 bases to trimming and J lost 2 bases, with 12 bases between them. The CDR3 totals 15 residues. The CDR3 DNA is TGTGCCAGCAGCTTTGTGGGCGAAATCACAGATACGCAGTATTTT. The encoded protein is CASSFVGEITDTQYF.

J is TRBJ1-2 and V is TRBV10-3; D remains ambiguous. The germline gives CDR1 ENHRY, CDR2 SYGVKD. V was cut by 3 bases and J by 8 bases, with 10 bases left in between. The CDR3 is made up of 12 amino acids. DNA for the CDR3: TGTGCCATCAGTGAATACACGGGGGGCTACACCTTC. Translating it yields CAISEYTGGYTF.

The chain couples TRBV7-2 to TRBJ1-6; TRBD1 might be the D (6 bases). Germline assignment: CDR1 SGHTA and CDR2 FQGNSA. V was trimmed by 1 base and J by 4 bases, leaving 14 bases between them. The CDR3 consists of 17 residues. The CDR3 DNA is TGTGCCAGCAGCTTAGTAGGGACACCGCGTTATAATTCACCCCTCCACTTT. It specifies CASSLVGTPRYNSPLHF.